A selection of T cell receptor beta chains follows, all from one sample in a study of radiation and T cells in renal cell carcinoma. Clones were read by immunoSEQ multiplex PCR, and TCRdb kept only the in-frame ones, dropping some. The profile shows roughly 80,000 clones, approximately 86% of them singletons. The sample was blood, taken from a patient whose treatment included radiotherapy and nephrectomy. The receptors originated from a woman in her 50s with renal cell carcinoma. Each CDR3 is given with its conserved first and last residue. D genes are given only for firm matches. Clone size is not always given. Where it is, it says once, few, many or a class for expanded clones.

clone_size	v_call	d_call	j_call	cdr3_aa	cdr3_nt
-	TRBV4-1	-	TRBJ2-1	CASSQVRLRGSSYNEQFF	TGCGCCAGCAGCCAAGTAAGGCTACGGGGTAGCTCCTACAATGAGCAGTTCTTC
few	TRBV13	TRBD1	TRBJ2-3	CASSGRGWADTQYF	TGTGCCAGCAGCGGCAGGGGGTGGGCAGATACGCAGTATTTT
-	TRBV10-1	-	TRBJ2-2	CASTQDRNTGELFF	TGCGCCAGCACTCAGGACCGAAACACCGGGGAGCTGTTTTTT
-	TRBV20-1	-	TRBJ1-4	CSAFNEKLFF	TGCAGTGCTTTTAATGAAAAACTGTTTTTT
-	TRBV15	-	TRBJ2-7	CATSGELIYEQYF	TGTGCCACCAGCGGGGAACTAATCTACGAGCAGTACTTC
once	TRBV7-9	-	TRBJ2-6	CASSFITGTLGANVLTF	TGTGCCAGCAGCTTCATTACAGGGACACTTGGGGCCAACGTCCTGACTTTC
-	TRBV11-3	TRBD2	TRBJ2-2	CASSPGRGSGELFF	TGTGCCAGCAGCCCAGGGAGGGGCTCCGGGGAGCTGTTTTTT
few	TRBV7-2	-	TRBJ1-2	CASSLYGYGYTF	TGTGCCAGCAGCTTATACGGGTATGGCTACACCTTC
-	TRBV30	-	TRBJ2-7	CAWRKGSEQYF	TGTGCCTGGAGAAAGGGGAGTGAGCAGTACTTC
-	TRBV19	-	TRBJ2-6	CASSIGRYVSGANVLTF	TGTGCCAGTAGTATAGGACGGTATGTTTCTGGGGCCAACGTCCTGACTTTC
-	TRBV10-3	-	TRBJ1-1	CAISVSGPNTEAFF	TGTGCCATCAGTGTGTCAGGACCAAACACTGAAGCTTTCTTT
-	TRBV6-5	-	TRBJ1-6	CASSEVAPLHF	TGTGCCAGCAGTGAGGTTGCACCCCTCCACTTT
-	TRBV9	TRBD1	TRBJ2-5	CASSRDSQETQYF	TGTGCCAGCAGTCGGGACAGCCAAGAGACCCAGTACTTC
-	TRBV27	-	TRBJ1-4	CASSLSRAGVEKLFF	TGTGCCAGCAGTTTATCGAGGGCAGGGGTGGAAAAACTGTTTTTT
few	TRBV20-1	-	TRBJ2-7	CSARSGYEQYF	TGCAGTGCTAGGTCCGGCTACGAGCAGTACTTC
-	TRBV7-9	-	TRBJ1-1	CASSSDTSTEAFF	TGTGCCAGCAGTTCCGACACGAGCACTGAAGCTTTCTTT
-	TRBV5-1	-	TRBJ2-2	CASSSVVGTGELFF	TGCGCCAGCAGCTCAGTCGTTGGTACCGGGGAGCTGTTTTTT
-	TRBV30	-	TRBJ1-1	CAWSRPAETEAFF	TGTGCCTGGAGTCGCCCCGCGGAGACTGAAGCTTTCTTT
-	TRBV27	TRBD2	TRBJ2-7	CASSSTLAVYEQYF	TGTGCCAGCAGTTCGACCCTAGCGGTCTACGAGCAGTACTTC
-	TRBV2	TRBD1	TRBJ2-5	CAGQYRDRAQGTQYF	TGTGCCGGGCAATACCGGGACAGGGCCCAAGGGACCCAGTACTTC
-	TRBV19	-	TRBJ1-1	CASSMARSRAGEAFF	TGTGCCAGTAGTATGGCGCGGTCCAGGGCCGGTGAAGCTTTCTTT
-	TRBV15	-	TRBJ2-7	CATSRVGNEQYF	TGTGCCACCAGCAGAGTCGGGAACGAGCAGTACTTC
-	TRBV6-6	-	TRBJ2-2	CASSRSDTNTGELFF	TGTGCCAGCAGTCGTTCTGATACAAACACCGGGGAGCTGTTTTTT
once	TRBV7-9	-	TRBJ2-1	CASSLQGADEQFF	TGTGCCAGCAGCTTACAGGGAGCCGATGAGCAGTTCTTC
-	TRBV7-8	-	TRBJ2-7	CASGIYPYEQYF	TGTGCCAGCGGCATTTACCCCTACGAGCAGTACTTC
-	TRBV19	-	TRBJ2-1	CASSILPSSYNEQFF	TGTGCCAGTAGTATCCTCCCGAGCTCCTACAATGAGCAGTTCTTC
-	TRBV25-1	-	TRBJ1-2	CASSEEWGGDYTF	TGTGCCAGCAGTGAGGAATGGGGAGGCGACTACACCTTC
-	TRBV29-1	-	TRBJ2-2	CSVAVQGTGELFF	TGCAGCGTTGCGGTACAGGGAACCGGGGAGCTGTTTTTT
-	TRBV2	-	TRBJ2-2	CASSAQGRRISGELFF	TGTGCCAGCAGTGCGCAGGGCAGGAGGATTAGCGGGGAGCTGTTTTTT
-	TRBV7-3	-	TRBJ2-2	CASRIGPAGRTGELFF	TGTGCCAGCAGAATAGGTCCGGCAGGGCGCACCGGGGAGCTGTTTTTT
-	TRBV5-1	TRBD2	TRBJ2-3	CASSLKSSGGAGGTDTQYF	TGCGCCAGCAGCTTGAAGTCTAGCGGGGGGGCCGGGGGCACAGATACGCAGTATTTT
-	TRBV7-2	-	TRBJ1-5	CASSLGGQNQPQHF	TGTGCCAGCAGCTTGGGCGGACAGAATCAGCCCCAGCATTTT
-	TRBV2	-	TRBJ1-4	CATREGSEKLFF	TGTGCCACCAGGGAGGGATCTGAAAAACTGTTTTTT
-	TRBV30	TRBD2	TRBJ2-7	CAWSTGEGSYEQYF	TGTGCCTGGAGTACTGGGGAGGGATCCTACGAGCAGTACTTC
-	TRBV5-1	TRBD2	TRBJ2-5	CASSMSTGTGGETQYF	TGCGCCAGCAGCATGAGTACTGGGACGGGGGGGGAGACCCAGTACTTC
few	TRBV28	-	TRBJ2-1	CASSSSMLANYNEQFF	TGTGCCAGCAGCTCGTCGATGTTAGCGAACTACAATGAGCAGTTCTTC
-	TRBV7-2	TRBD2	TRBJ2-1	CASSLVAGAGSNEQFF	TGTGCCAGCAGCTTAGTAGCGGGAGCAGGGTCCAATGAGCAGTTCTTC
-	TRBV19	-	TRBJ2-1	CASNPNSLSSNEQFF	TGTGCCAGTAACCCAAATTCCCTCTCCTCCAATGAGCAGTTCTTC
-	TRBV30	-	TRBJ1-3	CAWSGESTVLGNTIYF	TGTGCCTGGAGCGGAGAATCGACGGTCCTCGGAAACACCATATATTTT
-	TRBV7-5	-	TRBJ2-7	CARSFVVRGVYEQYF	TGTGCCAGAAGCTTTGTCGTAAGGGGGGTCTACGAGCAGTACTTC
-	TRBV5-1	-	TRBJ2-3	CASSLGGPTDTQYF	TGCGCCAGCAGCTTAGGGGGTCCCACAGATACGCAGTATTTT
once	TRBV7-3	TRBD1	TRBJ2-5	CASSSQGGQGIETQYF	TGTGCCAGCAGCTCCCAAGGGGGACAGGGAATAGAGACCCAGTACTTC
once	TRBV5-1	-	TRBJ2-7	CASSGSMEAGEQYF	TGCGCCAGCAGCGGCTCTATGGAAGCCGGCGAGCAGTACTTC
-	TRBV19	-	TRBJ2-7	CASSPVEQGPSEQYF	TGTGCCAGTAGCCCGGTGGAACAGGGACCCTCCGAGCAGTACTTC
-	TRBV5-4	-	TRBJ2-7	CASSPTLARISYEQYF	TGTGCCAGCAGCCCGACACTAGCAAGAATCTCCTACGAGCAGTACTTC
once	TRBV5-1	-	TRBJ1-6	CASSLSGTDNSPLHF	TGCGCCAGCAGCTTGAGCGGGACGGATAATTCACCCCTCCACTTT
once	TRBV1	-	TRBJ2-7	CTIGDRPGEQYF	TGCACCATAGGGGACAGACCCGGGGAGCAGTACTTC
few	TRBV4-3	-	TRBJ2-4	CASSQEDGALAKNIQYF	TGCGCCAGCAGCCAAGAGGATGGAGCGTTAGCCAAAAACATTCAGTACTTC
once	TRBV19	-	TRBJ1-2	CASRFPGSNYGYTF	TGTGCCAGTAGGTTTCCCGGGAGCAACTATGGCTACACCTTC
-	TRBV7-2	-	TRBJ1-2	CASSQGPGYTF	TGTGCCAGCAGCCAAGGGCCGGGCTACACCTTC
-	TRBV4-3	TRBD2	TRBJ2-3	CASSQGETSGGDTQYF	TGCGCCAGCAGCCAAGGAGAGACTAGCGGGGGAGATACGCAGTATTTT
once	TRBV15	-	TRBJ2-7	CATSRDGATYEQYF	TGTGCCACCAGCAGAGATGGGGCTACCTACGAGCAGTACTTC
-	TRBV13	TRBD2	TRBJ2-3	CASSLSIVGLAVPDTQYF	TGTGCCAGCAGCTTATCGATCGTGGGACTAGCGGTACCAGATACGCAGTATTTT
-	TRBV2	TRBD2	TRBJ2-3	CASSELAGTDTQYF	TGTGCCAGCAGTGAACTAGCGGGCACAGATACGCAGTATTTT
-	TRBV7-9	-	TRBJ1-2	CASSLDPGFGYTF	TGTGCCAGCAGCTTAGATCCCGGATTCGGCTACACCTTC
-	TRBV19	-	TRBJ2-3	CASSITAPGTHLDTQYF	TGTGCCAGTAGTATTACCGCCCCCGGGACCCACCTAGATACGCAGTATTTT
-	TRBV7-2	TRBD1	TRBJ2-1	CASSLMDRVNEQFF	TGTGCCAGCAGCTTAATGGACAGGGTAAATGAGCAGTTCTTC